These 29 T cell receptor beta chains share one sample of origin, sequenced in a study of control samples from healthy donors and cancer patients. Sequencing was performed with immunoSEQ multiplex PCR; in TCRdb, only in-frame clones are kept and a portion is missing. There are about 180,000 clones in the sample; about 90% occur only once, and approximately 2% lies in the top ten. Sequencing was performed on blood. These receptors all stem from a woman between 40 and 50 years old in good health.

Comments on this clone: Other DNA sequences from this sample encode an identical CDR3 as well. The DNA for the CDR3 is TGTGCCAGCAGCTCACGGTTAGCCAAAAACATTCAGTACTTC. As protein: CASSSRLAKNIQYF. V and J are TRBV11-2 and TRBJ2-4; no definite D call. Germline-derived CDR1 and CDR2 are SGHAT and FQNNGV. The CDR3 consists of 14 residues. Trimming removed 4 bases at V and 0 bases at J, with 7 bases between.

This clone was seen only once. A read error may produce the germline difference seen at one junction end. V and J are TRBV20-1 and TRBJ1-1, with TRBD1 matching 7 bases. The germline V gene has CDR1 DFQATT and CDR2 SNEGSKA (reference sequence). This CDR3 is 10 amino acids long. The CDR3 region is CSAIDREAFF. The DNA of the CDR3 is TGCAGTGCAATAGACAGGGAAGCCTTCTTT.

Concerning this clone itself: Other nucleotide sequences from this sample produce the same CDR3. The chain recombines TRBV7-2 with TRBJ1-4, with 9 bases fitting TRBD1. The germline CDR1 and CDR2 sequences are SGHTA and FQGNSA. CDR3 length: 15 residues. Trimming cost V 5 bases and J 6 bases; bases outside gene matches: 7. The CDR3 sequence is CASSLPGQGYEKLFF. The CDR3, as DNA: TGTGCCAGCAGCCTGCCGGGACAGGGATATGAAAAACTGTTTTTT.

The chain is built from TRBV11-3 and TRBJ1-1; D unresolved. V gave up 2 bases and J gave up 2 bases, with 6 bases separating them. Germline V CDR1 and CDR2: SGHNT, YENEEA. The CDR3 extends over 13 amino acids. The chain's CDR3 is CASSLLINTEAFF. DNA for the CDR3: TGTGCCAGCAGCTTACTTATAAACACTGAAGCTTTCTTT.

V usage is TRBV5-1 and J usage is TRBJ2-3, with TRBD2 matching 8 bases. Germline-derived CDR1 and CDR2 are SGHRS and YFSETQ. Unmatched junction bases numbered 6, after V lost 3 bases and J lost 0 bases. There are 16 residues in the CDR3. The CDR3 region is CASSSGERGSTDTQYF. The CDR3 region has the DNA TGCGCCAGCAGCTCCGGCGAGCGGGGGAGCACAGATACGCAGTATTTT.

The gene calls are TRBV6-5 and TRBJ1-2; D is undetermined. Trimming removed 8 bases from V and 8 bases from J, with 15 bases in between. CDR3 size: 12 residues. Germline CDR1 reads MNHEY; CDR2 reads SVGAGI. The CDR3 coding sequence is TGTGCCAGCGGTTTTACTGTCCTGGGCTACACCTTC. Protein: CASGFTVLGYTF.

The chain joins TRBV7-2 to TRBJ2-7, with TRBD2 matching over 8 bases. This CDR3 is built from 15 residues. Trimming cost V 3 bases and J 5 bases; bases outside gene matches: 9. The germline CDR1 and CDR2 sequences are SGHTA and FQGNSA. CDR3: CASSFTSGQDHEQYF. The CDR3 DNA sequence: TGTGCCAGCAGCTTCACTAGCGGTCAGGATCACGAGCAGTACTTC.

Points on this clone: The sample contains more than one DNA sequence encoding this CDR3. The chain links TRBV7-9 to TRBJ1-4; 9 positions match TRBD1. This CDR3 contains 14 residues. The germline V gene encodes CDR1 SEHNR and CDR2 FQNEAQ (reference sequence). The V and J ends lost 4 bases and 7 bases, in that order; junction bases with no gene match: 4. As DNA, the CDR3 is TGTGCCAGCAGCTCGGGACAGGGCGGTGAAAAACTGTTTTTT. It encodes CASSSGQGGEKLFF. Supplemented by reference TRBV7-9 and TRBJ1-4, the full variable domain reads DTGVSQNPRHKITKRGQNVTFRCDPISEHNRLYWYRQTLGQGPEFLTYFQNEAQLEKSRLLSDRFSAERPKGSFSTLEIQRTEQGDSAMYLCASSSGQGGEKLFFGSGTQLSVL.

The genes are TRBV5-6 and TRBJ2-5; no clear D. This CDR3 contains 15 residues. The germline V gene encodes CDR1 SGHDT and CDR2 YYEEEE. V shed 3 bases and J shed 3 bases, with 15 bases lying between them. In DNA, the CDR3 is TGTGCCAGCAGCTCGGACCGAGGATTGGAAGAGACCCAGTACTTC. Translation gives CASSSDRGLEETQYF. Variable domain in full (rest from reference TRBV5-6 and TRBJ2-5): DAGVTQSPTHLIKTRGQQVTLRCSPKSGHDTVSWYQQALGQGPQFIFQYYEEEERQRGNFPDRFSGHQFPNYSSELNVNALLLGDSALYLCASSSDRGLEETQYFGPGTRLLVL.

V is TRBV4-1 and J is TRBJ1-3; D is unresolved. Germline CDR1 and CDR2: MGHRA and YSYEKL. There are 15 residues in the CDR3. V was trimmed by 3 bases and J by 0 bases, leaving 9 bases between them. CDR3 protein: CASSQIYSSGNTIYF. As DNA, the CDR3 is TGCGCCAGCAGCCAGATTTACAGCTCTGGAAACACCATATATTTT.

The rearrangement links TRBV12-2 to TRBJ2-7; whether TRBD1, the table's D call, matches the DNA was not checked. TRBV12-2 represents a pseudogene. This CDR3 is built from 15 residues. CDR3 coding DNA: TGTGCAAGTCGCTTCGTACAGGGGTCCTCCTACGAGCAGTACTTC. Its protein product is CASRFVQGSSYEQYF.

The rearrangement joins TRBV9 to TRBJ2-4; a weak D match, TRBD1 (7 bases). The germline CDR1 and CDR2 sequences are SGDLS and YYNGEE. V was pared by 3 bases and J by 8 bases, with 12 bases between. The CDR3 has 13 residues. CDR3 residues: CASSEGQRDIQYF. The CDR3 DNA sequence: TGTGCCAGCAGCGAGGGACAGCGGGACATTCAGTACTTC.

The gene calls are TRBV20-1 and TRBJ2-7; D gene uncertain. This CDR3 has 10 residues. CDR1 is DFQATT and CDR2 is SNEGSKA in the germline V gene (reference sequence). The V end was cut by 6 bases, the J end by 5 bases, with 8 bases between. CDR3 protein: CSALRNEQYF. The CDR3 DNA follows: TGCAGTGCCCTCCGTAACGAGCAGTACTTC.

The genes are TRBV2 and TRBJ2-6, with 10 bases fitting TRBD1. The CDR3 loop spans 18 amino acids. V gave up 6 bases and J gave up 0 bases; unmatched junction bases: 8. Germline V lookup: CDR1 SNHLY, CDR2 FYNNEI. The CDR3 protein is CASRDRTGGYSGANVLTF. The CDR3 DNA reads as TGTGCCAGCAGAGACCGGACAGGGGGATACTCTGGGGCCAACGTCCTGACTTTC. The entire variable domain, with the rest obtained from reference TRBV2 and TRBJ2-6, is as follows: EPEVTQTPSHQVTQMGQEVILRCVPISNHLYFYWYRQILGQKVEFLVSFYNNEISEKSEIFDDQFSVERPDGSNFTLKIRSTKLEDSAMYFCASRDRTGGYSGANVLTFGAGSRLTVL.

V is TRBV7-2 and J is TRBJ1-5; D remains unclear. Between the trimmed V and J ends, which lost 5 bases and 6 bases, there was a span of 11 bases. CDR3 length: 13 residues. Germline V gene data show CDR1 as SGHTA and CDR2 as FQGNSA. The CDR3 DNA sequence: TGTGCCAGCAGCGCTTTGACGGGTCAGCCCCAGCATTTT. This translates into CASSALTGQPQHF.

This chain joins TRBV19 and TRBJ1-5; possibly TRBD1 for D (5 bases). The CDR3 totals 16 residues. Germline V gene data show CDR1 as LNHDA and CDR2 as SQIVND (reference sequence). With 6 bases removed from V and 6 bases from J, the gap between germline ends came to 21 bases. Written as DNA, the CDR3 is TGTGCCAGTAGGCTCAACCCGGGACTTGACGGTCAGCCCCAGCATTTT. It codes for CASRLNPGLDGQPQHF.

The gene calls are TRBV20-1 and TRBJ2-1; D is ambiguous. V was cut by 3 bases and J by 7 bases, with 7 bases left in between. Germline V CDR1 and CDR2: DFQATT, SNEGSKA (reference sequence). The CDR3 has 11 amino acids. Written as DNA, the CDR3 is TGCAGTGCTAGCCGGCCGAATGAGCAGTTCTTC. Translation: CSASRPNEQFF.

The chain recombines TRBV6-1 with TRBJ1-5; D not certain. The CDR3 extends over 14 amino acids. Trimming pared 6 bases from V and 0 bases from J, leaving 9 bases between. Germline CDR1 is MNHNS and CDR2 is SASEGT. CDR3: CASSGSYSNQPQHF. In DNA, the CDR3 is TGTGCCAGCAGCGGCAGTTATAGCAATCAGCCCCAGCATTTT.

The V and J genes are TRBV6-5 and TRBJ1-4; D remains unclear. There are 15 residues in the CDR3. CDR1 and CDR2 from the germline V gene are MNHEY and SVGAGI. Trimming left V 2 bases short and J 5 bases short, with 12 bases between. The chain's CDR3 is CASSYLPWNNEKLFF. In DNA form, the CDR3 reads TGTGCCAGCAGTTACCTGCCGTGGAACAATGAAAAACTGTTTTTT.

The chain has TRBV4-1 and TRBJ2-3; D is ambiguous. Germline CDR1 MGHRA, CDR2 YSYEKL. This CDR3 spans 14 amino acids. Trimming left V 3 bases short and J 0 bases short, with 7 bases between. The CDR3 region is CASSQPTSTDTQYF. CDR3 sequence (DNA): TGCGCCAGCAGCCAGCCTACTAGCACAGATACGCAGTATTTT.

The chain has TRBV5-1 and TRBJ2-1; the D gene could be TRBD1 or TRBD2 (5 bases each). This CDR3 contains 14 residues. CDR1 SGHRS and CDR2 YFSETQ come from the germline V gene. V lost 3 bases, J lost 6 bases, and 13 bases lay in between. This chain's CDR3 is CASSSGPNSNEQFF. CDR3 nucleotides: TGCGCCAGCAGCTCGGGACCAAATTCCAATGAGCAGTTCTTC.

The rearrangement uses TRBV5-8 and TRBJ1-2; 7 nucleotides match TRBD1. After removal of 1 base from V and 3 bases from J, the junction contained 6 bases not matched to a gene. Germline lookup yields CDR1 SGHTS and CDR2 YDEGEE. The length of the CDR3 is 15 residues. The chain's CDR3 is CASSLIQGSDYGYTF. The CDR3 DNA reads as TGTGCCAGCAGCTTGATACAGGGGTCGGACTATGGCTACACCTTC.

The rearrangement joins TRBV4-1 to TRBJ2-7; D is undetermined. Per germline, CDR1 MGHRA and CDR2 YSYEKL. The CDR3 sequence is 13 residues long. Trimming removed 2 bases at V and 2 bases at J, with 7 bases between. The DNA for the CDR3 is TGCGCCAGCAGCCAATCGGCAGCCTACGAGCAGTACTTC. This sequence encodes CASSQSAAYEQYF.

V gene TRBV19 combines with J gene TRBJ2-1; D remains ambiguous. Trimming cost V 3 bases and J 5 bases, with 11 bases left between them. CDR3 length: 14 amino acids. CDR1 and CDR2 from the germline V gene are LNHDA and SQIVND (reference sequence). This CDR3 reads CASSIRTLNNEQFF. CDR3 bases: TGTGCCAGTAGTATTCGGACCTTAAACAATGAGCAGTTCTTC.

The V and J genes are TRBV6-5 and TRBJ1-3; D is perhaps TRBD1 (5 bases). Germline CDR1 and CDR2: MNHEY and SVGAGI. This CDR3 has 14 amino acids. V was trimmed by 6 bases and J by 2 bases, leaving 11 bases between them. As DNA, the CDR3 is TGTGCCAGCAGAATCAGGGAAACTGGAAACACCATATATTTT. This gives the protein CASRIRETGNTIYF.

The chain links TRBV6-5 to TRBJ1-6; 11 bases align to TRBD1. Germline trimming cut 6 bases from V and 13 bases from J; bases unmatched to any gene: 5. CDR1 is MNHEY and CDR2 is SVGAGI in the germline V gene. This CDR3 has 13 amino acids. The CDR3 coding sequence is TGTGCCAGCAGGGACAGGGGGCAACGGCCCCTCCACTTT. Protein product: CASRDRGQRPLHF.

The chain employs TRBV21-1 and TRBJ2-4; TRBD1, the D gene given by the table, was not confirmed from the DNA. TRBV21-1 is assigned pseudogene status. The length of the CDR3 is 20 residues. The CDR3 protein is CASTNHPGQGILLAKNIQYF. The CDR3 DNA is TGTGCCAGCACCAATCACCCGGGACAGGGAATCCTTCTAGCCAAAAACATTCAGTACTTC.

The V call is TRBV5-4, the J call TRBJ1-5; unclear D gene. The germline gives CDR1 SGHNT, CDR2 YYREEE (reference sequence). Trimming pared 0 bases from V and 0 bases from J, leaving 10 bases between. This CDR3 region has 16 residues. CDR3 sequence reads: CASSLDGINSNQPQHF. The CDR3 nucleotides are TGTGCCAGCAGCTTGGACGGGATTAATAGCAATCAGCCCCAGCATTTT.

This rearrangement joins TRBV28 to TRBJ1-1; the D is unclear. CDR1 is MDHEN, CDR2 SYDVKM, per germline. V was cut by 5 bases and J by 3 bases, with 19 bases left in between. CDR3 length equals 16 residues. In nucleotides, the CDR3 is TGTGCCAGCAGTCCCCTAAACCCTGCTGGTGACACTGAAGCTTTCTTT. The encoded protein is CASSPLNPAGDTEAFF.